This TCR beta chain was obtained from a study of OX40 agonist ivuxolimab in advanced cancers. Study-wide background: Patients enrolled in dose escalation were diagnosed with hepatocellular carcinoma, melanoma, renal cell or head and neck cancer. Participants could have had prior anti-PD-1, anti-PD-L1 or anti-CTLA-4 therapy, and approximately 37% had some. Three patients had partial responses: one hepatocellular carcinoma, two cutaneous melanoma.

Points on this clone: Its matching antigen is unknown.

Profiled with immunoSEQ multiplex PCR; TCRdb holds only in-frame clones, not every one. The sample holds under 90,000 clones; 89% are singletons and the top ten take approximately 0.2%. General study results and limits: The mean number of expanded clones was higher in CD8+ T cells than in CD4+.

V was trimmed by 4 bases and J by 0 bases, leaving 17 bases between them. Germline V gives CDR1 SGHKS, CDR2 YYEKEE (reference sequence). The CDR3 runs 17 residues. The receptor was isolated from an adult with an advanced solid tumor such as melanoma, head and neck, liver or kidney cancer. The sequencing used CD4+ or CD8+ T cells sorted from blood, collected in a trial of the OX40 agonist ivuxolimab. V usage is TRBV5-5 and J usage is TRBJ1-3; unclear D gene. CDR3 protein: CASSPQAAGRSGNTIYF. DNA of the CDR3: TGTGCCAGCAGCCCTCAGGCGGCAGGCCGCTCTGGAAACACCATATATTTT.